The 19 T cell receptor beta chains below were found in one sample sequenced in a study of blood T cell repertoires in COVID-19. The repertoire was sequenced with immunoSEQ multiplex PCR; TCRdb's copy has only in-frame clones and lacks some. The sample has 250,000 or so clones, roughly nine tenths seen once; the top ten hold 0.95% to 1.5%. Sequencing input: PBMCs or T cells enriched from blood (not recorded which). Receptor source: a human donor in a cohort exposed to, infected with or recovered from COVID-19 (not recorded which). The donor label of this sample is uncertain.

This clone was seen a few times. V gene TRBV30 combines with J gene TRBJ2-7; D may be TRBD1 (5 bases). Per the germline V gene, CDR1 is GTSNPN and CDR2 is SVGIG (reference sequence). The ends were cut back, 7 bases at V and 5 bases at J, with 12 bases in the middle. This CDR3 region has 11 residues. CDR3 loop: CAYQGLHEQYF. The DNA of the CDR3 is TGTGCCTATCAGGGTTTGCACGAGCAGTACTTC.

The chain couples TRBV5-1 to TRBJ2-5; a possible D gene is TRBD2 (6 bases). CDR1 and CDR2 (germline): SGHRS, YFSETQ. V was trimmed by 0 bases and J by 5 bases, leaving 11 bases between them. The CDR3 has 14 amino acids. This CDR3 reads CASSLVGGWETQYF. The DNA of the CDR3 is TGCGCCAGCAGCTTGGTCGGGGGTTGGGAGACCCAGTACTTC. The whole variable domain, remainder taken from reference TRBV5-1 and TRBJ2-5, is KAGVTQTPRYLIKTRGQQVTLSCSPISGHRSVSWYQQTPGQGLQFLFEYFSETQRNKGNFPGRFSGRQFSNSRSEMNVSTLELGDSALYLCASSLVGGWETQYFGPGTRLLVL.

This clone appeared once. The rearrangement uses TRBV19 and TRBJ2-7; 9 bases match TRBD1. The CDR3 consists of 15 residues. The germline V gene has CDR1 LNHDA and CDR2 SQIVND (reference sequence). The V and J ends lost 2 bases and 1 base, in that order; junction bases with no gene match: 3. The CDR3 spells CASSISGTGSYEQYF. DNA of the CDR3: TGTGCCAGTAGTATATCCGGGACAGGGTCCTACGAGCAGTACTTC.

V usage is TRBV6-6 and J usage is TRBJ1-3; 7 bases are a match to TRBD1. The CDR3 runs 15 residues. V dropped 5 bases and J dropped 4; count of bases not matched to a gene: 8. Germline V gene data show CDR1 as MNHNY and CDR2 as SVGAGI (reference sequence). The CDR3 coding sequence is TGTGCCAGCAGTCCTCGAGGGGGCGCAGGAAACACCATATATTTT. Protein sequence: CASSPRGGAGNTIYF.

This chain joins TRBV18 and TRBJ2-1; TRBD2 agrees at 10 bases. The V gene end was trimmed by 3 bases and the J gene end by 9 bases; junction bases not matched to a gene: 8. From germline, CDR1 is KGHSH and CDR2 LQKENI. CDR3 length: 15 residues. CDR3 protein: CASSPFGSGGSEQFF. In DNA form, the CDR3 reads TGTGCCAGCTCACCTTTCGGTAGCGGGGGGTCTGAGCAGTTCTTC.

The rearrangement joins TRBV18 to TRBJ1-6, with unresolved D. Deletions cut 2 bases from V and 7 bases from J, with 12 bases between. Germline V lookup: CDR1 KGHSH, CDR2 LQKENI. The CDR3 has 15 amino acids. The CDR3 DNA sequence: TGTGCCAGCTCACCAAACAAGGATAGCAATTCACCCCTCCACTTT. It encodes CASSPNKDSNSPLHF.

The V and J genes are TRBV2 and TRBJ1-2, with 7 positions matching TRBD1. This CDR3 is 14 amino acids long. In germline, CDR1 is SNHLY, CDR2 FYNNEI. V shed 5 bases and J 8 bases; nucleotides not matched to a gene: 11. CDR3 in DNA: TGTGCCAGCAGTCAGACAGGGAACGGAAGGGGCTACACCTTC. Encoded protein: CASSQTGNGRGYTF.

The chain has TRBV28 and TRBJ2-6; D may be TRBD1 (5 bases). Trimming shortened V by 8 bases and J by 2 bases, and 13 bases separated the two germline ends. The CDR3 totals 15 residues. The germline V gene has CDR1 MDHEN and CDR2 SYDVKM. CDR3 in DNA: TGTGCCAGCGCAACACAGGTCCCTGGGGCCAACGTCCTGACTTTC. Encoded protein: CASATQVPGANVLTF.

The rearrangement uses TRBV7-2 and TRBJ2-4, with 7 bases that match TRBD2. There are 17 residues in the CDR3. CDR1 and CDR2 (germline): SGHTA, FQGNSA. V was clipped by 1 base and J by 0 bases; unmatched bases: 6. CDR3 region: CASSLGGGRLAKNIQYF. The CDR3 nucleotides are TGTGCCAGCAGCTTAGGGGGGGGACGGTTAGCCAAAAACATTCAGTACTTC. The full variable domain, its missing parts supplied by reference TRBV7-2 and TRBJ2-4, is GAGVSQSPSNKVTEKGKDVELRCDPISGHTALYWYRQSLGQGLEFLIYFQGNSAPDKSGLPSDRFSAERTGGSVSTLTIQRTQQEDSAVYLCASSLGGGRLAKNIQYFGAGTRLSVL.

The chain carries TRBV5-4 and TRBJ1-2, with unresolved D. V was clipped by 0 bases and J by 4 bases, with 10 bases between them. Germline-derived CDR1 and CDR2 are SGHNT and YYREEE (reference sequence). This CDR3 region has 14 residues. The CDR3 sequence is CASSLDASGYGYTF. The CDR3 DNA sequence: TGTGCCAGCAGCTTGGATGCATCCGGCTATGGCTACACCTTC.

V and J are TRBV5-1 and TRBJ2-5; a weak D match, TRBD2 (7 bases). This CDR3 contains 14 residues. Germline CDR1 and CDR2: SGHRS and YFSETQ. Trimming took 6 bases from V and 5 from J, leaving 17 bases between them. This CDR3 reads CASTLGGAEETQYF. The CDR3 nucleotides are TGCGCCAGCACCCTGGGGGGGGCCGAGGAGACCCAGTACTTC.

The CDR3 bases are TGTGCCAGCAGTAGTAACAGGCCCCACACAGATACGCAGTATTTT. It codes for CASSSNRPHTDTQYF. The chain couples TRBV2 to TRBJ2-3; a possible D gene is TRBD1 (5 bases). CDR3 length: 15 residues. The germline gives CDR1 SNHLY, CDR2 FYNNEI. V lost 5 bases and J 2 bases, leaving 14 bases between the germline ends.

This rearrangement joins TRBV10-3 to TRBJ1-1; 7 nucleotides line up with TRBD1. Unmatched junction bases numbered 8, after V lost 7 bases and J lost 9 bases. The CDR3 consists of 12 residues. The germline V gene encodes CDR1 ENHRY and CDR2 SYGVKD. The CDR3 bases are TGTGCCATCACCGGGTCGGGACAGCAAGCTTTCTTT. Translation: CAITGSGQQAFF.

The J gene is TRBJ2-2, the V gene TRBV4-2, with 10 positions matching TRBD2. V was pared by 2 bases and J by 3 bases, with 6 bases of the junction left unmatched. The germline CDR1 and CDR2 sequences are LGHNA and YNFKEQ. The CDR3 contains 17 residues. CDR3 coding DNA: TGTGCCAGCAGCCAAAGGGCTGGGACTAGCGACACCGGGGAGCTGTTTTTT. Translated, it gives CASSQRAGTSDTGELFF.

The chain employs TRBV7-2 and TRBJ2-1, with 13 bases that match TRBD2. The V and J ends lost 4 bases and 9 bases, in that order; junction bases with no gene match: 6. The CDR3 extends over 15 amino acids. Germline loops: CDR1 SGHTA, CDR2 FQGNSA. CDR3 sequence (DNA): TGTGCCAGCAGCTCACTAGCGGGGGGGATGGGTGAGCAGTTCTTC. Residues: CASSSLAGGMGEQFF.

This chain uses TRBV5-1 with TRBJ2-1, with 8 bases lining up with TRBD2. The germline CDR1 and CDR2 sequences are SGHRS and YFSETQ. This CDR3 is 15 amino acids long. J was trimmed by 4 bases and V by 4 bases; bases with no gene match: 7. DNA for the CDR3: TGCGCCAGCAGCCGGGAGGGCACCAGGTACAATGAGCAGTTCTTC. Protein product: CASSREGTRYNEQFF.

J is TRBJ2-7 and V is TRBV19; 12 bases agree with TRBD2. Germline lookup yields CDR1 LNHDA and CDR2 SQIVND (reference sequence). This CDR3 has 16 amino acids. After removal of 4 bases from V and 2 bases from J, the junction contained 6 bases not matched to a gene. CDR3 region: CASSRPLAGGTYEQYF. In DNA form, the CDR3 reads TGTGCCAGTAGTAGGCCCCTAGCGGGGGGGACCTACGAGCAGTACTTC. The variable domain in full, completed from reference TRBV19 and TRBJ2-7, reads DGGITQSPKYLFRKEGQNVTLSCEQNLNHDAMYWYRQDPGQGLRLIYYSQIVNDFQKGDIAEGYSVSREKKESFPLTVTSAQKNPTAFYLCASSRPLAGGTYEQYFGPGTRLTVT.

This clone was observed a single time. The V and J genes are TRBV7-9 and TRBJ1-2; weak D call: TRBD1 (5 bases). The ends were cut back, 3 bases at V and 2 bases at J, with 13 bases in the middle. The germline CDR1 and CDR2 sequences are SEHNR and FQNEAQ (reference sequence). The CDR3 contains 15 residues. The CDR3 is CASSLDTLLNYGYTF. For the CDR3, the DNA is TGTGCCAGCAGCTTGGACACCCTGCTGAACTATGGCTACACCTTC.

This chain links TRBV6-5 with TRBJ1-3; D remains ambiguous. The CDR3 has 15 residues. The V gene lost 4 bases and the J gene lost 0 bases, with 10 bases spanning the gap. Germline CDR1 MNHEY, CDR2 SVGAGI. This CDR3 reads CASSSPRFSGNTIYF. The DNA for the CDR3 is TGTGCCAGCAGTTCGCCGAGGTTCTCTGGAAACACCATATATTTT.